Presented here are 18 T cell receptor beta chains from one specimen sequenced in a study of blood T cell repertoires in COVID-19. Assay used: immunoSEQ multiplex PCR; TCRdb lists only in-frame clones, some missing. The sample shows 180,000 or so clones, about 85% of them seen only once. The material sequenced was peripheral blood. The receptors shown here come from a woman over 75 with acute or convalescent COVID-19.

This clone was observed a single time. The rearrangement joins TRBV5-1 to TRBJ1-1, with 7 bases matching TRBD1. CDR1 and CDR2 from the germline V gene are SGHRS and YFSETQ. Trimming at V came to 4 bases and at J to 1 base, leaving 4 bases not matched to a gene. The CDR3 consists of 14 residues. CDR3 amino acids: CASSIRTGNTEAFF. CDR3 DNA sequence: TGCGCCAGCAGCATTCGGACAGGGAACACTGAAGCTTTCTTT.

Here the CDR3 reads CASSFPGGGTGELFF. Written as DNA, the CDR3 is TGTGCCAGCAGCTTCCCGGGGGGGGGCACCGGGGAGCTGTTTTTT. The rearrangement uses TRBV5-4 and TRBJ2-2; 8 bases fit TRBD2. V trimming: 2 bases; J trimming: 4 bases; junction bases outside the gene matches: 4. CDR1 and CDR2 from the germline V gene are SGHNT and YYREEE (reference sequence). This CDR3 is 15 amino acids long.

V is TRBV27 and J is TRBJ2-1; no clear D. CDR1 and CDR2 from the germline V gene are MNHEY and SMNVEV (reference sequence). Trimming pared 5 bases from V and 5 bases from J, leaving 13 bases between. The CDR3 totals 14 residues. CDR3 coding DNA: TGTGCCAGCAGTCGCGACAACTTAAACAATGAGCAGTTCTTC. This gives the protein CASSRDNLNNEQFF.

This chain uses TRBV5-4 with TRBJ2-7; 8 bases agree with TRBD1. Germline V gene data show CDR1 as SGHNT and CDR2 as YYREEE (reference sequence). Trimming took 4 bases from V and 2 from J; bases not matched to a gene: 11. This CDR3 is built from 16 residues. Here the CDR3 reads CASSLGQGGVAYEQYF. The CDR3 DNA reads TGTGCCAGCAGCCTAGGACAGGGTGGGGTAGCCTACGAGCAGTACTTC.

The CDR3 region is CASSLGGTGGNGYTF. The CDR3 DNA is TGTGCCAGCAGCTTGGGCGGGACAGGGGGCAATGGCTACACCTTC. The chain carries TRBV5-4 and TRBJ1-2; 12 nucleotides align to TRBD1. Losses at the gene ends were 0 bases for V and 6 bases for J; bases not matched to a gene: 3. This CDR3 contains 15 residues. Germline V CDR1 and CDR2: SGHNT, YYREEE (reference sequence).

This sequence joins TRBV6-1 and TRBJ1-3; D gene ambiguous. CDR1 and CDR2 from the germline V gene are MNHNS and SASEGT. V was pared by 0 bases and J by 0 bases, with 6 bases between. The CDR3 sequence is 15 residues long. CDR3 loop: CASSEAARSGNTIYF. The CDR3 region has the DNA TGTGCCAGCAGTGAAGCGGCACGCTCTGGAAACACCATATATTTT.

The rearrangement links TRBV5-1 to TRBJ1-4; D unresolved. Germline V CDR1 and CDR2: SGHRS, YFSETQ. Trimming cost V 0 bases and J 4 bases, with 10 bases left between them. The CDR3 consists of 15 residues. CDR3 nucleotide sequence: TGCGCCAGCAGCTTGGCCCGGGCGGGTAATGAAAAACTGTTTTTT. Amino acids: CASSLARAGNEKLFF.

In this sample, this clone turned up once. The chain's CDR3 is CASSGASGGAYNEQFF. The CDR3 nucleotides read TGTGCCAGCAGTGGGGCTAGCGGGGGGGCGTACAATGAGCAGTTCTTC. The chain recombines TRBV6-1 with TRBJ2-1; 12 positions agree with TRBD2. V shed 4 bases, J shed 4 bases, and the junction held 5 bases outside the gene matches. The CDR3 length is 16 residues. The germline gives CDR1 MNHNS, CDR2 SASEGT.

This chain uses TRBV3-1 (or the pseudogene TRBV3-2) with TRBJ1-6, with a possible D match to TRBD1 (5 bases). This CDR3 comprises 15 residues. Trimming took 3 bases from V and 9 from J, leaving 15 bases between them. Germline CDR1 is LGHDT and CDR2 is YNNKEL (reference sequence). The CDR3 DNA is TGTGCCAGCAGCCAGGGAAGGGGCGATCGTTCACCCCTCCACTTT. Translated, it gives CASSQGRGDRSPLHF.

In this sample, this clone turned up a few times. The CDR3 DNA follows: TGTGCCAGCAGCCCTATAGCGGGAGGGGTCTACGAGCAGTACTTC. This gives the protein CASSPIAGGVYEQYF. V is TRBV14 and J is TRBJ2-7; 11 bases align to TRBD2. This CDR3 region has 15 residues. Germline CDR1 and CDR2: SGHDN and FVKESK. V was clipped by 4 bases and J by 3 bases; unmatched bases: 5.

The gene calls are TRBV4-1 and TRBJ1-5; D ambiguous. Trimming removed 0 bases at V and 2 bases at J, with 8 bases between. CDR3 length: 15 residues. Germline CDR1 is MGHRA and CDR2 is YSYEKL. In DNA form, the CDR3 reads TGCGCCAGCAGCCAAGAGTGGCAGGGCAATCAGCCCCAGCATTTT. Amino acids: CASSQEWQGNQPQHF.

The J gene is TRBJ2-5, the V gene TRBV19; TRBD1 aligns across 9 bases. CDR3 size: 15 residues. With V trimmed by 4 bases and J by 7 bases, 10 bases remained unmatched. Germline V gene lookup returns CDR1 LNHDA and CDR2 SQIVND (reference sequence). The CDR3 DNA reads TGTGCCAGTAGTAAACCGGGACAGGGCAAAGGGACCCAGTACTTC. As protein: CASSKPGQGKGTQYF.

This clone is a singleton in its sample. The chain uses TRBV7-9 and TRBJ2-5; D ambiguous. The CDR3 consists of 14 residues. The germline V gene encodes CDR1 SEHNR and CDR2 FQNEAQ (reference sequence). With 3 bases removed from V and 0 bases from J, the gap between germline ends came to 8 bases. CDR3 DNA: TGTGCCAGCAGCTTCCTCGCTAACCAAGAGACCCAGTACTTC. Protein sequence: CASSFLANQETQYF.

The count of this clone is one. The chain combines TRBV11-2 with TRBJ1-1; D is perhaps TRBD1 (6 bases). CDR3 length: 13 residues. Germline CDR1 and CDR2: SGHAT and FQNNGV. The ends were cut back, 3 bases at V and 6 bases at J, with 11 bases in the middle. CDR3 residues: CASSLQGMAEAFF. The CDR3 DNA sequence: TGTGCCAGCAGCTTGCAGGGGATGGCTGAAGCTTTCTTT.

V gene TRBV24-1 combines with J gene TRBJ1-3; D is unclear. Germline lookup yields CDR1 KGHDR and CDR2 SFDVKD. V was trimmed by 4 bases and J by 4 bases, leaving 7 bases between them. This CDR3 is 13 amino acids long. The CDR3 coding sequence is TGTGCCACCAGTGACGGAGAAGGAAACACCATATATTTT. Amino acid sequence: CATSDGEGNTIYF.

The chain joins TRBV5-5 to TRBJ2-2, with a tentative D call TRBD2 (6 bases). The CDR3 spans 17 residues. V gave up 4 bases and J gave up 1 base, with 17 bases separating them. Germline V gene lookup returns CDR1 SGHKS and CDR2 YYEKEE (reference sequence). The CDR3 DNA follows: TGTGCCAGCAGCGAGGGCGGGGCTCGATTGAACACCGGGGAGCTGTTTTTT. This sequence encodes CASSEGGARLNTGELFF.

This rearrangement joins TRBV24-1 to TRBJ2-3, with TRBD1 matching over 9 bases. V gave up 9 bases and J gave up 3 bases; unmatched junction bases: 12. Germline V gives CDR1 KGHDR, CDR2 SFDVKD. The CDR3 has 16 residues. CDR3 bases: TGTGCCACCTCCATCGGGGGACAGGGCTCAACAGATACGCAGTATTTT. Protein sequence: CATSIGGQGSTDTQYF.

In DNA form, the CDR3 reads TGTGCCAGCAGCTTGTCGCAGGGTGACACCGGGGAGCTGTTTTTT. This sequence encodes CASSLSQGDTGELFF. The rearrangement uses TRBV7-7 and TRBJ2-2; weak D call: TRBD1 (5 bases). CDR3 length: 15 residues. Per germline, CDR1 SSHAT and CDR2 FNYEAQ (reference sequence). V was cut by 3 bases and J by 3 bases, with 11 bases left in between.